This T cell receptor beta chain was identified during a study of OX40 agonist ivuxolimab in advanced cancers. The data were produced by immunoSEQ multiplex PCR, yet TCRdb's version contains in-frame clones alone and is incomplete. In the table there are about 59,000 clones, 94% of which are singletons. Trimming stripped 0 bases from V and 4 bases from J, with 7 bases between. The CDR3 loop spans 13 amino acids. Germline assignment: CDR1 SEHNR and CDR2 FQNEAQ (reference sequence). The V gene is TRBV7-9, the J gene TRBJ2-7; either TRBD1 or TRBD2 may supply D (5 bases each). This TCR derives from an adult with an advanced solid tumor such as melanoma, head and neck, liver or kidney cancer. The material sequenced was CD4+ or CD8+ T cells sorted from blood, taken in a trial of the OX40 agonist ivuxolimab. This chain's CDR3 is CASSLAGGYEQYF. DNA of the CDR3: TGTGCCAGCAGCTTAGCTGGGGGATACGAGCAGTACTTC.